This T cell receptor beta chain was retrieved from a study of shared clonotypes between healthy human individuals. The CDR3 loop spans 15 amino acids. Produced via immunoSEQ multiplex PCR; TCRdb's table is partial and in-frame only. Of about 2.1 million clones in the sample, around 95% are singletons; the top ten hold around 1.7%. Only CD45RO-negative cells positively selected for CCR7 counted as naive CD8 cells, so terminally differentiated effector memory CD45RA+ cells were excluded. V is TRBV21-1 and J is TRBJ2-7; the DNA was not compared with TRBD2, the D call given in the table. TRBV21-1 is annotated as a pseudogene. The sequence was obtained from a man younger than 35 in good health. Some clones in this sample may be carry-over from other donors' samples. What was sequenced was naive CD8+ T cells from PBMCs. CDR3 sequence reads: CASSEGLAGAYEQYF. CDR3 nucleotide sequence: TGTGCCAGCAGCGAGGGACTAGCGGGAGCCTACGAGCAGTACTTC.